The clone carrying this T cell receptor beta chain was counted a single time. Antigen specificity is unknown. The germline CDR1 and CDR2 sequences are MNHEY and SMNVEV (reference sequence). The V end lost 6 bases, the J end lost 9 bases, and 14 bases lay between the germline ends. CDR3 length: 12 residues. This sample is part of a study of T cells in narcolepsy. The overall study: Enrolled donors included narcolepsy type 1 or type 2 patients and healthy controls. Study-level points and caveats: Blood of same and different patients, but not healthy controls, reportedly held recurring autoreactive clonotypes. Autoreactive clone sequences were missing from some blood memory CD4+ repertoires.

This table comes from immunoSEQ multiplex PCR, and its TCRdb copy is limited to in-frame clones, with some not included. The table records 25,000 to 35,000 clones, roughly 82% of them present only once. This sequence originates from a human donor with narcolepsy. The source material was CD45RA- memory CD4+ T cells from PBMCs. The chain combines TRBV27 with TRBJ2-5; D assignment may be TRBD1 or TRBD2 (7 bases each). CDR3 sequence reads: CASSQGGRAQYF. The CDR3 DNA sequence: TGTGCCAGCAGCCAGGGGGGGCGGGCCCAGTACTTC.